Sequencing of this TCR beta chain was carried out in a study of PD-L1 blockade in urothelial cancer. About the research overall: In the mid-2010s, patients got going on atezolizumab, taking 1,200 mg intravenously every 3 weeks. After treatment start, blood was analyzed at 3 weeks (second dose) and at 6 weeks. Male patients with bladder-origin urothelial cancer numbered about nine tenths of the roughly 29.

In each PCR, synthetic TCR analog templates were spiked in. Profiling relied on immunoSEQ multiplex PCR, and the TCRdb table lists in-frame clones only, not all of them. The repertoire has about 82,000 clones, roughly nine tenths of them found once; the top ten carry more than 5.5%. Germline CDR1 SGHVS, CDR2 FQNEAQ. With 5 bases clipped from V and 3 bases from J, the junction kept 7 bases outside the gene matches. This CDR3 is built from 14 residues. V and J are TRBV7-8 and TRBJ2-7; TRBD1 agrees at 7 bases. This TCR derives from a woman aged 70-85 years with urothelial cancer. Sequencing used PBMCs, obtained around atezolizumab (anti-PD-L1) treatment. The CDR3: CASSRDRVHYEQYF. Written as DNA, the CDR3 is TGTGCCAGCAGCCGAGACAGGGTTCACTACGAGCAGTACTTC. Full variable domain (rest looked up from reference TRBV7-8 and TRBJ2-7): GAGVSQSPRYKVAKRGQDVALRCDPISGHVSLFWYQQALGQGPEFLTYFQNEAQLDKSGLPSDRFFAERPEGSVSTLKIQRTQQEDSAVYLCASSRDRVHYEQYFGPGTRLTVT.